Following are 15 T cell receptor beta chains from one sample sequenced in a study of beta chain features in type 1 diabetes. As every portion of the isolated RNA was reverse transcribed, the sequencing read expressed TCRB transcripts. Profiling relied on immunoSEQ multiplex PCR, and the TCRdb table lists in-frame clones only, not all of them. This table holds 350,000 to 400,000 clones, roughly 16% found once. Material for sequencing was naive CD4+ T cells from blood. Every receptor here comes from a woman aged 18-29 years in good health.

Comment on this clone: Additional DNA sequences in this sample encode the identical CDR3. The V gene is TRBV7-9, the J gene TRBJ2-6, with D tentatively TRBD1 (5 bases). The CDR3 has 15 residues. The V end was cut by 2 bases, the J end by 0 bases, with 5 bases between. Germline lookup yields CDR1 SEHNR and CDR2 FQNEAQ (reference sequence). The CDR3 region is CASSLRGSGANVLTF. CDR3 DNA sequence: TGTGCCAGCAGCTTAAGGGGCTCTGGGGCCAACGTCCTGACTTTC. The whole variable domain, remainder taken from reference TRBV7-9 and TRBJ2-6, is DTGVSQNPRHKITKRGQNVTFRCDPISEHNRLYWYRQTLGQGPEFLTYFQNEAQLEKSRLLSDRFSAERPKGSFSTLEIQRTEQGDSAMYLCASSLRGSGANVLTFGAGSRLTVL.

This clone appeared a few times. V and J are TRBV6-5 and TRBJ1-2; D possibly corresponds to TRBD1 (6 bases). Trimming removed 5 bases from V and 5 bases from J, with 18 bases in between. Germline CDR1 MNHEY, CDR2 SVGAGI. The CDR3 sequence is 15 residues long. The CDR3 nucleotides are TGTGCCAGCAGTCTCACTGACAGGCCGACGTATGGCTACACCTTC. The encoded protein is CASSLTDRPTYGYTF.

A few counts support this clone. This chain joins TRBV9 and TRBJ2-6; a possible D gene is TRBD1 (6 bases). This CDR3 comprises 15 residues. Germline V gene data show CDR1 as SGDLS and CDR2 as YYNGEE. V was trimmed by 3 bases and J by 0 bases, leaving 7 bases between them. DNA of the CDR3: TGTGCCAGCAGCGGAGGGGGCTCTGGGGCCAACGTCCTGACTTTC. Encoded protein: CASSGGGSGANVLTF.

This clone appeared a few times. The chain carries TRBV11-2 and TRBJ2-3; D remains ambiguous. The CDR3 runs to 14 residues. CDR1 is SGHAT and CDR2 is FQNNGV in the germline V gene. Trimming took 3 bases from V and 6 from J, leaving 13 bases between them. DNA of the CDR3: TGTGCCAGCAGCTTTGAAACCTCCAGGGATACGCAGTATTTT. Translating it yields CASSFETSRDTQYF.

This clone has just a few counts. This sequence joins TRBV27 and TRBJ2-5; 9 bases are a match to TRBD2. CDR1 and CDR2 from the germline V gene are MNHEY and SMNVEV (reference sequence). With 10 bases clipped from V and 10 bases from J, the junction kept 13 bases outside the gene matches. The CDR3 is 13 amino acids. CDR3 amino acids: CATQTSGGYVQYF. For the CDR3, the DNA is TGTGCCACCCAGACTAGCGGAGGGTACGTCCAGTACTTC.

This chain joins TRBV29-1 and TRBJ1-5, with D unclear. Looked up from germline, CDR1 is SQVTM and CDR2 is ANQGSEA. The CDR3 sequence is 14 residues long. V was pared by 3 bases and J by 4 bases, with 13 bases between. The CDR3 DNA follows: TGCAGCGTTGAGGAGATTTCGGCAAATCAGCCCCAGCATTTT. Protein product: CSVEEISANQPQHF.

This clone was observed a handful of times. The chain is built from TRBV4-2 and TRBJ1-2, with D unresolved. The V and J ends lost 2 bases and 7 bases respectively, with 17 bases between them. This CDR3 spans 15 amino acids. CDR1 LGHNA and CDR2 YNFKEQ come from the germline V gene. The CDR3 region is CASSQPAGGSIGYTF. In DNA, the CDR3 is TGTGCCAGCAGCCAACCGGCAGGAGGGAGTATTGGCTACACCTTC.

The CDR3 loop reads CASSSSVLYEQFF. CDR3 nucleotides: TGCGCCAGCAGCTCGTCCGTACTCTATGAGCAGTTCTTC. This chain uses TRBV5-1 with TRBJ2-1; D is unresolved. Between the trimmed V and J ends, which lost 3 bases and 8 bases, there was a span of 12 bases. CDR3 length equals 13 residues. CDR1 and CDR2 (germline): SGHRS, YFSETQ. The full variable domain, rest sourced from reference TRBV5-1 and TRBJ2-1, is KAGVTQTPRYLIKTRGQQVTLSCSPISGHRSVSWYQQTPGQGLQFLFEYFSETQRNKGNFPGRFSGRQFSNSRSEMNVSTLELGDSALYLCASSSSVLYEQFFGPGTRLTVL.

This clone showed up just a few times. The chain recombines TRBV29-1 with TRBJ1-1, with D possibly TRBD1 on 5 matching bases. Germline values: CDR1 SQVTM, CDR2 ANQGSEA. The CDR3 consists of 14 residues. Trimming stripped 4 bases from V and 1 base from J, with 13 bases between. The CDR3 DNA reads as TGCAGCGTTGTGTCCCAGGGATGGAACACTGAAGCTTTCTTT. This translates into CSVVSQGWNTEAFF.

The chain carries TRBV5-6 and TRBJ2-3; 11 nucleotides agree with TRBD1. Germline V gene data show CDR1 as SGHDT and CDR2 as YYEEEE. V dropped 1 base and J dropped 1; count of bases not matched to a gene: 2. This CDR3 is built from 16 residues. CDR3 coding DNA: TGTGCCAGCAGCTTGAGGACAGGGGGCGGCACAGATACGCAGTATTTT. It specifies CASSLRTGGGTDTQYF.

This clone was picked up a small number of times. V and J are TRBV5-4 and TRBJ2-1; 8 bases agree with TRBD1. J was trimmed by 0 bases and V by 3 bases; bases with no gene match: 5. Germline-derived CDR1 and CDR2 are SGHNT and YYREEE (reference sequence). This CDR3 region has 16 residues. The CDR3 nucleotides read TGTGCCAGCAGCTCGTTACAGGGGGACTCCTACAATGAGCAGTTCTTC. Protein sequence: CASSSLQGDSYNEQFF. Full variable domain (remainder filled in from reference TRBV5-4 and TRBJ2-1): ETGVTQSPTHLIKTRGQQVTLRCSSQSGHNTVSWYQQALGQGPQFIFQYYREEENGRGNFPPRFSGLQFPNYSSELNVNALELDDSALYLCASSSLQGDSYNEQFFGPGTRLTVL.

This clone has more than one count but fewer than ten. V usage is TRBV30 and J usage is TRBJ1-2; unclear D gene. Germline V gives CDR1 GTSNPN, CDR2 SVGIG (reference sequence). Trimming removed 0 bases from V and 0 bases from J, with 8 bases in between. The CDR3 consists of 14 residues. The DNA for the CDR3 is TGTGCCTGGAGTGTGGCAGTCACTAACTATGGCTACACCTTC. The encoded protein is CAWSVAVTNYGYTF.

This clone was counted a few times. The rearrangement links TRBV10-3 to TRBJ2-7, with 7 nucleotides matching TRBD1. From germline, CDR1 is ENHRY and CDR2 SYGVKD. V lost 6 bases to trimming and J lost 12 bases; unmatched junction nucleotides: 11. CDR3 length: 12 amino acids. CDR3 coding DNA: TGTGCCATCAGGGACACAGGGGAAAAAGTGTACTTC. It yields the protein CAIRDTGEKVYF.

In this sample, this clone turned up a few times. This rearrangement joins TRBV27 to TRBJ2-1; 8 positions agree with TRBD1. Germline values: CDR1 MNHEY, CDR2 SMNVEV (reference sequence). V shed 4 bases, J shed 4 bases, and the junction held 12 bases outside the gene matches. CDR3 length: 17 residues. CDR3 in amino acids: CASSWRRRDRRYNEQFF. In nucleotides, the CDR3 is TGTGCCAGCAGTTGGCGTCGCAGGGACAGGAGATACAATGAGCAGTTCTTC.

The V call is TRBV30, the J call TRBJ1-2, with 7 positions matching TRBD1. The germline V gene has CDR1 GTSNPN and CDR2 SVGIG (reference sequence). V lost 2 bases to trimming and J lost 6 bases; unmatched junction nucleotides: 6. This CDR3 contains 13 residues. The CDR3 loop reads CAWSLRTGNGYTF. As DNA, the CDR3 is TGTGCCTGGAGTCTCCGGACAGGCAATGGCTACACCTTC.